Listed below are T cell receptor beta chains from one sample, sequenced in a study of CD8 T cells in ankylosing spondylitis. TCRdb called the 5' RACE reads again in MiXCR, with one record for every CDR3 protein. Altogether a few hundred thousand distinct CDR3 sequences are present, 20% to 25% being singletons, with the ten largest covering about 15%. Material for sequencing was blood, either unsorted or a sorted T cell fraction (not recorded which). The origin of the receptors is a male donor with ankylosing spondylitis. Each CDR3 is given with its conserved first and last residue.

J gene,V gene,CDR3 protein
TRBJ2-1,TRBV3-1,CASSHPSSEGTAGHNEQFF
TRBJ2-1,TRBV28,CASRQEVPKNGNEQFF
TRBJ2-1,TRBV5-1,CASSRDRGGNEQFF
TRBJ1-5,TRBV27,CASSFQGNQQPQHF
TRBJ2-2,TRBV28,CASITGTGSVGELFF
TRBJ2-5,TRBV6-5,CASSYSGWETQYF
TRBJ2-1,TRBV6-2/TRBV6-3,CASSRTSGSGDEQFF
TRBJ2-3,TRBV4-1,CASSQDVSSGSATQYF
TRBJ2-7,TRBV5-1,CASTPGELAGTYEQYF
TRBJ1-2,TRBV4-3,CASSQVAGLQYGYTF
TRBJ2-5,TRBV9,CASSEGRLATRQETQYF
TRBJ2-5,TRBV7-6,CASSLGLAGGQETQYF
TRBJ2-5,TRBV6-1,CASRQLGSETQYF
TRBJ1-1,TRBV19,CASRYLVEGVNTEAFF
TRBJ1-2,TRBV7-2,CASSPGDAMVGGYTF
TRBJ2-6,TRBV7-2,CASSLGAGSGANVLTF
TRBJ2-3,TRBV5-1,CASSLVASSEADTQYF
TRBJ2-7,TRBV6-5,CASSYLSGRTYEQYF
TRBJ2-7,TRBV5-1,CASSAGQWEQYF
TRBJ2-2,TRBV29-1,CSVASGEFAGELFF
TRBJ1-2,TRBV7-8,CASSLDGDRDYGYTF
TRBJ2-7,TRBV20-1,CSASSMDEQYF
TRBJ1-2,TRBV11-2,CASSRTTRRDQGENYGYTF
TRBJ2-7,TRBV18,CASSPTSGSVYEQYF
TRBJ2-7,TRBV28,CASSIGGGRLYEQYF
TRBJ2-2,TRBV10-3,CAIGTSGENTGELFF
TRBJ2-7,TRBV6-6,CASSYSNGEQYF
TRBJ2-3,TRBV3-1,CASSQPDRADTQYF
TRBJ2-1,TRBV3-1,CASSQLEGSSYNEQFF
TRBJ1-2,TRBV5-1,CASSLNQGPIYGYTF
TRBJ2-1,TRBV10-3,CAISPRAGTYNEQFF
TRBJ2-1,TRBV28,CASSRTSGTEQFF
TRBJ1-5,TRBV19,CASSPRHTQPQHF
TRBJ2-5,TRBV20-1,CSANSWTGRETQYF
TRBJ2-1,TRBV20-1,CSADHSSSYNEQFF
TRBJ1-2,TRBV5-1,CASSLERMSYGYTF
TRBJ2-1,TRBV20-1,CSARNRDTYNEQFF